These T cell receptor beta chains were read from a single sample in a study of CD8+CD57+ T cells in acquired aplastic anemia. One entry per CDR3 protein, called by TCRdb with MiXCR from the reads. The sample has roughly 420,000 distinct CDR3 sequences; just under 70% are singletons. The specimen sequenced was sorted CD4+, CD8+, or CD8+CD57+ T cells (not recorded which) from PBMCs. The receptor set was obtained from a human donor in good health, serving as a control. CDR3s include the opening cysteine and the closing phenylalanine or tryptophan. The listing skips clone size in some rows; elsewhere it reads once, few, many or a size class.

v_call	j_call	clone_size	cdr3_aa
TRBV20-1	TRBJ1-4	many	CSASTGQVLEKLFF
TRBV7-2	TRBJ1-2	-	CASGLFREDGYAF
TRBV29-1	TRBJ1-1	-	CSVGTETEAFF
TRBV10-3	TRBJ1-1	-	CATGQGMNTEAFF
TRBV11-1	TRBJ2-5	-	CASSVGPGTSGGHQETQYF
TRBV29-1	TRBJ1-2	-	CCVARVYRYGYTF
TRBV20-1	TRBJ1-2	many	CSAYTGPSYGYTF
TRBV12-3/TRBV12-4	TRBJ1-1	once	CASSQKTGGGNEAFF
TRBV7-8	TRBJ2-3	-	CASSERGGASYQQF
TRBV10-3	TRBJ1-1	many	CAIRLGTANTEAFF
TRBV7-9	TRBJ2-1	-	CASSLGSRGGYNEQFF
TRBV7-9	TRBJ2-7	-	CASSPAYEQYFGPF
TRBV7-8	TRBJ1-2	-	CASSREKGLVTSYGYTF
TRBV2	TRBJ1-4	-	CASSEWLDRAKLFF
TRBV7-2	TRBJ1-6	-	CASSRGSPHYF
TRBV9	TRBJ1-2	many	CASSGRVYTF
TRBV5-1	TRBJ2-3	many	CASSSGLAGGSTDTQYF
TRBV10-1	TRBJ1-2	few	CASRMEQARSYTF
TRBV19	TRBJ1-1	-	CASSIGHTNTEAFF
TRBV6-1	TRBJ1-2	-	CASSGGWVAYGYTF
TRBV2	TRBJ1-2	-	CASSEARSGDGYTF
TRBV7-2	TRBJ1-6	-	CASSFDTWSISPLHF
TRBV9	TRBJ1-2	once	CASSPQRGENGYTF
TRBV5-4	TRBJ1-6	-	CASSLGGNVSPLHF
TRBV7-3	TRBJ2-1	-	CASSLLGSDEQFF
TRBV10-3	TRBJ2-7	-	CAISSGTGAYEQYF
TRBV7-2	TRBJ1-1	-	CASSQEPDGEAIF
TRBV5-5	TRBJ2-3	many	CASSLAGGRGQVDTQYF
TRBV6-4	TRBJ1-2	-	CASSDPKGNYGHTF
TRBV20-1	TRBJ1-1	-	CSAKQEASSLF
TRBV19	TRBJ2-3	once	CASSIQSGGNTDTQYF
TRBV7-2	TRBJ2-2	once	CASSRHQAGSPTDLFF
TRBV7-9	TRBJ1-2	-	CASSPRDTSSGNTF